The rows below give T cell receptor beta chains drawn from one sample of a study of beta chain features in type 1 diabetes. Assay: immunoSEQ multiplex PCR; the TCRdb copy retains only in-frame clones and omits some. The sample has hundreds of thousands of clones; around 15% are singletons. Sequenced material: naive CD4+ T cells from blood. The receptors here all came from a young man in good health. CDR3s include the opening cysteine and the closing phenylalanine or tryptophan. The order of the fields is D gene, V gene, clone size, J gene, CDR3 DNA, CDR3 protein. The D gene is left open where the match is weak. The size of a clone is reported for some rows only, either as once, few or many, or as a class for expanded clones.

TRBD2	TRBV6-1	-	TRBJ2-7	TGTGCCAGCAGTTTTCCCGGGACTAGGGCCGAGCAGTACTTC	CASSFPGTRAEQYF
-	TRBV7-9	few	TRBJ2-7	TGTGCCAGCAGCCAAATGACACCGGGACTCGACTACGAGCAGTACTTC	CASSQMTPGLDYEQYF
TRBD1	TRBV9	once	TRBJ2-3	TGTGCCAGCAGCGTAGGAAGACAGGGTACTAGCACAGATACGCAGTATTTT	CASSVGRQGTSTDTQYF
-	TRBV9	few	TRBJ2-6	TGTGCCAGCAGCCCCCATACAGGGTGGACTTCTGGGGCCAACGTCCTGACTTTC	CASSPHTGWTSGANVLTF
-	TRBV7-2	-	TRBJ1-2	TGTGCCAGCAGCTTAGCCCCTACGGGCTACACCTTC	CASSLAPTGYTF
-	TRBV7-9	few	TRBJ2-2	TGTGCCAGCAGCTTATGGTTAATCAGTGAGTTTTACGGGACCGGGGAGCTGTTTTTT	CASSLWLISEFYGTGELFF
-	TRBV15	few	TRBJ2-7	TGTGCCACCAGCGCACTCCTGTACAGGGACTACGAGCAGTACTTC	CATSALLYRDYEQYF
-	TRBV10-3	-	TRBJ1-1	TGTGCCATCAGTGCCGACAAGAAGAACACTGAAGCTTTCTTT	CAISADKKNTEAFF
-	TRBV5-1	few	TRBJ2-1	TGCGCCAGCAGCCGGGCCGGATACAATGAGCAGTTCTTC	CASSRAGYNEQFF
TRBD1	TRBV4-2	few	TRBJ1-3	TGTGCCAGCAGCCAAGACAGGACAGGACAACGCGCTGGAAACACCATATATTTT	CASSQDRTGQRAGNTIYF
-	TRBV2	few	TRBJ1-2	TGTGCCAGCAGGCCGGGCGGGGGCTATGGCTACACCTTC	CASRPGGGYGYTF
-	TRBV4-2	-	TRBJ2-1	TGTGCCAGCAGGGATGGACGGAGCTCCTACAATGAGCAGTTCTTC	CASRDGRSSYNEQFF
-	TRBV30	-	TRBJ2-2	TGTGCCTGGAGTCGAACTAGGACAGCCCCGACGAACACCGGGGAGCTGTTTTTT	CAWSRTRTAPTNTGELFF
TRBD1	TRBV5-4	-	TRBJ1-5	TGTGCCAGCAGCTCTGGGACAGGCAACAATCAGCCCCAGCATTTT	CASSSGTGNNQPQHF
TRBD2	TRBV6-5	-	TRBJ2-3	TGTGCCAGCAGTCTAGCGGGAGTCCCCCCAGATACGCAGTATTTT	CASSLAGVPPDTQYF
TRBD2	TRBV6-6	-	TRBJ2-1	TGTGCCAGCACCCGGACTAGCGGGAAAGGTGACAATGAGCAGTTCTTC	CASTRTSGKGDNEQFF
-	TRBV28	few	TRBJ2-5	TGTGCCAGCAGAAGGGAGACCCAGTACTTC	CASRRETQYF
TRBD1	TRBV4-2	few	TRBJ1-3	TGTGCCAGCAGCAACCGGGACAGGGGAACTGGAAACACCATATATTTT	CASSNRDRGTGNTIYF
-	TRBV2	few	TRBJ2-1	TGTGCCAGCAGTTTTATACGGGAGCAGTTCTTC	CASSFIREQFF
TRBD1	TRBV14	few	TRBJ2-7	TGTGCCAGCAGCCATGAACCAGGGGACAGCTCCTACGAGCAGTACTTC	CASSHEPGDSSYEQYF
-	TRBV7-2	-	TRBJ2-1	TGCGCCAGCAACACAGGGAGCTCCTACAATGAGCAGTTCTTC	CASNTGSSYNEQFF
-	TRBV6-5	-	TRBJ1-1	TGTGCCAGCACCAACCCACGGGGCGCCACTGAAGCTTTCTTT	CASTNPRGATEAFF
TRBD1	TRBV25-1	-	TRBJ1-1	TGTGCCAGCAGTTACAGGGGGTGGGACACTGAAGCTTTCTTT	CASSYRGWDTEAFF
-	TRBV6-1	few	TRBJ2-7	TGTGCCAGCAGTTCCCGGGAAGGTGGTTACGAGCAGTACTTC	CASSSREGGYEQYF
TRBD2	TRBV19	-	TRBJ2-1	TGTGCCACTACCAGCGGGGCCTACAATGAGCAGTTCTTC	CATTSGAYNEQFF
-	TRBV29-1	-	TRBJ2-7	TGCAGCGCCTCGATACTCTCCTACGAGCAGTACTTC	CSASILSYEQYF
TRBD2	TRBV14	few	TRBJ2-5	TGTGCCAGCAGCCAAGTAAGCGGGGGACCTCGGATGGGGACCCAGTACTTC	CASSQVSGGPRMGTQYF
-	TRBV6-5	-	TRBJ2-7	TGTGCCAGCAGTTACCTGGCCTACGAGCAGTACTTC	CASSYLAYEQYF
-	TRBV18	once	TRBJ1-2	TGTGCCAGCTCACCGGACGGTGGCTATGGCTACACCTTC	CASSPDGGYGYTF
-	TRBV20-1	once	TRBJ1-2	TGCAGTGCTAGGGTGACGGATGGCTACACCTTC	CSARVTDGYTF
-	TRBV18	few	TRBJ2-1	TGTGCCAGCTCACCCTTTGAACAGTACAATGAGCAGTTCTTC	CASSPFEQYNEQFF
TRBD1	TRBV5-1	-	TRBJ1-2	TGCGCCAGCAGCTACTTAGGACAGGGAGGTACTGGCTACACCTTC	CASSYLGQGGTGYTF
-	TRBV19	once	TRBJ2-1	TGTGCCAGTAACGTAGCGGTCCTTACTTACAATGAGCAGTTCTTC	CASNVAVLTYNEQFF
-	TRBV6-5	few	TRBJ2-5	TGTGCCAGCAGGACAGAGGCCAGGTGGACCCAGTACTTC	CASRTEARWTQYF
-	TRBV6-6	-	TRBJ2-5	TGTGCCAGCAGTTTTCCGGGGGCTGGGACCCAGTACTTC	CASSFPGAGTQYF
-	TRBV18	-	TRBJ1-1	TGTGCCAGCTCATCATCCAGGACTCCGGCTGAAGCTTTCTTT	CASSSSRTPAEAFF
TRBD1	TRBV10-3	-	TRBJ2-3	TGTGCCATCACCGGGACAGGGGCCCCCACAGATACGCAGTATTTT	CAITGTGAPTDTQYF
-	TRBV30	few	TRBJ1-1	TGTGCCTGGAGTGCCCAGAGATCCACTGAAGCTTTCTTT	CAWSAQRSTEAFF
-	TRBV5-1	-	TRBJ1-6	TGCGCCAGCAGCTTGGAGCAGGATAATTCACCCCTCCACTTT	CASSLEQDNSPLHF
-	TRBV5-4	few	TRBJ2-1	TGTGCCAGCAGCTTGGAGCGGCAGCGCCTTGACTCCTACAATGAGCAGTTCTTC	CASSLERQRLDSYNEQFF
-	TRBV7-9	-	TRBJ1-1	TGTGCCAGCAGCCCGGGACGGATGAACACTGAAGCTTTCTTT	CASSPGRMNTEAFF
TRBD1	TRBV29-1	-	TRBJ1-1	TGCAGCGTTGGTCGGGACAGGGGTCCCCTGGGGAGGAACACTGAAGCTTTCTTT	CSVGRDRGPLGRNTEAFF
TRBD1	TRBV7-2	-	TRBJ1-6	TGTGCCAGCAGCTCGGACAGGGGTTATTCACCCCTCCACTTT	CASSSDRGYSPLHF
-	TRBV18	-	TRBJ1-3	TGTGCCAGCTCACCGCGGTCTGGAAACACCATATATTTT	CASSPRSGNTIYF
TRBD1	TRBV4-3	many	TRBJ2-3	TGCGCCAGCAGCCAAGCTACAGGGGGGGATACGCAGTATTTT	CASSQATGGDTQYF